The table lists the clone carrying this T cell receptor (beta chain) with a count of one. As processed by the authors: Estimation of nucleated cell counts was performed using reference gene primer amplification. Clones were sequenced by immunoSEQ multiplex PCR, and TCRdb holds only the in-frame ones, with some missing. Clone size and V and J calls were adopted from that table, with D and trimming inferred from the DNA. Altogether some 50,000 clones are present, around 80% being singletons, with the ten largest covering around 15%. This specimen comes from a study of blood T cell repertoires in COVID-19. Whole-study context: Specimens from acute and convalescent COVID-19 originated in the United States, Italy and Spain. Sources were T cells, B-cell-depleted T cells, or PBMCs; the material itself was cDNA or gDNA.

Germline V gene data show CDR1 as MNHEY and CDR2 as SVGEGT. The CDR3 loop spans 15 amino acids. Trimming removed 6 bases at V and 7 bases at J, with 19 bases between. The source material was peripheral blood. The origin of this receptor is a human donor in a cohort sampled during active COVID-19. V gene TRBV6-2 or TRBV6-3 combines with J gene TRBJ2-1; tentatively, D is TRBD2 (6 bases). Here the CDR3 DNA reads TGTGCCAGCAGCCCACTAGATTGGGGGAGGAATGAGCAGTTCTTC. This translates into CASSPLDWGRNEQFF.